This entry lists 18 T cell receptor beta chains sequenced from one sample in a study of CD8 T cells in ankylosing spondylitis. Each CDR3 protein is one row after TCRdb ran MiXCR on the 5' RACE reads. The table has roughly 170,000 distinct CDR3 sequences, approximately 10% seen once. The sample taken for sequencing was blood, either unsorted or a sorted T cell fraction (not recorded which). These receptor sequences come from a female donor with ankylosing spondylitis or in good health (not recorded which).

This clonotype was counted only a few times. The rearrangement uses TRBV4-3 and TRBJ2-7; 14 bases are a match to TRBD2. The CDR3 is made up of 17 amino acids. V was clipped by 3 bases and J by 3 bases; unmatched bases: 7. Per germline, CDR1 LGHNA and CDR2 YSLEER. The CDR3 here is CASSHTAGTSGSYEQYF. The CDR3 nucleotides are TGCGCCAGCAGCCATACGGCCGGGACTAGCGGGAGCTACGAGCAGTACTTC.

This clonotype was seen at least ten times. The rearrangement links TRBV7-9 to TRBJ1-2; D ambiguous. Germline V gene sequence: CDR1 SEHNR, CDR2 FQNEAQ (reference sequence). Trimming took off 8 bases at V and 0 bases at J, with 7 bases between the two ends. This CDR3 spans 12 amino acids. CDR3 in DNA: TGTGCCAGCGGGCCGTCTAACTATGGCTACACCTTC. Translation gives CASGPSNYGYTF.

The chain links TRBV4-3 to TRBJ1-1; no clear D gene. This CDR3 region has 15 residues. The germline gives CDR1 LGHNA, CDR2 YSLEER. V was clipped by 6 bases and J by 1 base, with 15 bases between them. CDR3 coding DNA: TGCGCCAGCAGGAGCCACCTGAGAGCGAACACTGAAGCTTTCTTT. Its translation is CASRSHLRANTEAFF.

V gene TRBV24-1 combines with J gene TRBJ2-3; TRBD2 might be the D (5 bases). Trimming pared 1 base from V and 8 bases from J, leaving 18 bases between. CDR3 size: 16 residues. The germline gives CDR1 KGHDR, CDR2 SFDVKD. The chain's CDR3 is CATSDFGGSLSGTQYF. In DNA form, the CDR3 reads TGTGCCACCAGTGATTTCGGCGGTTCCCTAAGCGGTACGCAGTATTTT.

This clonotype was counted ten times or more. The J gene is TRBJ1-1, the V gene TRBV2; D gene ambiguous. V dropped 7 bases and J dropped 8 bases, with 14 bases sitting between them. The CDR3 is 12 residues long. Per the germline V gene, CDR1 is SNHLY and CDR2 is FYNNEI. The CDR3: CASNGPDAEAFF. Written as DNA, the CDR3 is TGTGCCAGCAATGGACCCGACGCGGAAGCTTTCTTT.

This chain links TRBV13 with TRBJ1-1; 9 positions agree with TRBD1. This CDR3 region has 14 residues. V lost 5 bases to trimming and J lost 6 bases; unmatched junction nucleotides: 7. Germline V CDR1 and CDR2: PRHDT, FYEKMQ (reference sequence). CDR3 in DNA: TGTGCCAGCAGCGTATCCGGGACAGGGTCTGAAGCTTTCTTT. This gives the protein CASSVSGTGSEAFF.

This sequence joins TRBV6-2 or TRBV6-3 and TRBJ2-1; 10 nucleotides align to TRBD2. J was trimmed by 5 bases and V by 0 bases; bases with no gene match: 4. The CDR3 totals 16 residues. Germline CDR1 MNHEY, CDR2 SVGEGT. CDR3 loop: CASSYSLAGVHNEQFF. The CDR3 nucleotides read TGTGCCAGCAGTTACTCCCTAGCGGGGGTCCACAATGAGCAGTTCTTC.

The V and J genes are TRBV7-9 and TRBJ1-3; D uncertain. CDR1 and CDR2 from the germline V gene are SEHNR and FQNEAQ (reference sequence). The CDR3 has 19 amino acids. V lost 1 base and J 0 bases, leaving 19 bases between the germline ends. DNA of the CDR3: TGTGCCAGCAGCTTAGGAGGACCTAAAACGGGGTTCTCTGGAAACACCATATATTTT. Residues: CASSLGGPKTGFSGNTIYF.

This clonotype was observed many times. The chain is built from TRBV24-1 and TRBJ2-5; D remains unclear. The ends were cut back, 3 bases at V and 0 bases at J, with 4 bases in the middle. The CDR3 sequence is 13 residues long. The germline V gene has CDR1 KGHDR and CDR2 SFDVKD. This CDR3 reads CATSDPYQETQYF. DNA of the CDR3: TGTGCCACCAGTGATCCGTACCAAGAGACCCAGTACTTC.

This clonotype was picked up many times. In nucleotides, the CDR3 is TGTGCCAGCAGCTCCCTTACAGGCGCTCTTTACAATGAGCAGTTCTTC. It encodes CASSSLTGALYNEQFF. The V and J genes are TRBV7-2 and TRBJ2-1; a possible D gene is TRBD1 (5 bases). V was clipped by 4 bases and J by 4 bases, with 17 bases between them. CDR1 and CDR2 from the germline V gene are SGHTA and FQGNSA. The CDR3 has 16 amino acids.

The gene calls are TRBV5-1 and TRBJ2-3, with TRBD1 identical over 7 bases. The junction had 5 bases not matched to a gene; V was cut back by 5 bases and J by 2 bases. Germline V gene data show CDR1 as SGHRS and CDR2 as YFSETQ. This CDR3 is built from 14 residues. This CDR3 reads CASSLGGFTDTQYF. In DNA form, the CDR3 reads TGCGCCAGCAGTCTAGGGGGCTTCACAGATACGCAGTATTTT.

This clonotype was seen repeatedly, ten times or more. The chain recombines TRBV7-9 with TRBJ1-1, with no clear D. Germline CDR1 SEHNR, CDR2 FQNEAQ (reference sequence). V was clipped by 1 base and J by 7 bases, with 10 bases between them. The CDR3 has 13 amino acids. CDR3 region: CASSLEEGLEAFF. The CDR3 DNA sequence: TGTGCCAGCAGCTTAGAGGAGGGCCTTGAAGCTTTCTTT. The full variable domain, its missing parts supplied by reference TRBV7-9 and TRBJ1-1, is DTGVSQNPRHKITKRGQNVTFRCDPISEHNRLYWYRQTLGQGPEFLTYFQNEAQLEKSRLLSDRFSAERPKGSFSTLEIQRTEQGDSAMYLCASSLEEGLEAFFGQGTRLTVV.

The chain recombines TRBV9 with TRBJ2-3, with D possibly being TRBD1 (6 bases). With 3 bases removed from V and 0 bases from J, the gap between germline ends came to 14 bases. This CDR3 is 16 amino acids long. Germline assignment: CDR1 SGDLS and CDR2 YYNGEE. The CDR3 DNA follows: TGTGCCAGCAGCGACCACTTAGGGGGTAGCACAGATACGCAGTATTTT. Translation: CASSDHLGGSTDTQYF.

This clonotype was detected ten times or more. J is TRBJ1-2 and V is TRBV12-3 or TRBV12-4, with D tentatively TRBD1 (6 bases). The CDR3 spans 14 residues. The V end lost 6 bases, the J end lost 4 bases, and 15 bases lay between the germline ends. Here the CDR3 reads CASSLGGGLYGYTF. CDR3 in DNA: TGTGCCAGCAGCCTCGGGGGGGGCCTCTATGGCTACACCTTC.

This sequence joins TRBV4-3 and TRBJ1-5; tentatively, D is TRBD1 (6 bases). V lost 4 bases to trimming and J lost 6 bases, with 10 bases between them. CDR1 and CDR2 (germline): LGHNA, YSLEER. This CDR3 has 13 amino acids. CDR3 nucleotide sequence: TGCGCCAGCAGCCCAAGCAGGGGTCAGCCCCAGCATTTT. This translates into CASSPSRGQPQHF.

V usage is TRBV11-2 and J usage is TRBJ2-2; the D is unclear. This CDR3 has 14 residues. Germline V CDR1 and CDR2: SGHAT, FQNNGV. Trimming took off 5 bases at V and 6 bases at J, with 13 bases between the two ends. CDR3: CASSGDGFAGELFF. In DNA, the CDR3 is TGTGCCAGCAGCGGGGATGGGTTCGCCGGGGAGCTGTTTTTT.

The chain carries TRBV4-1 and TRBJ2-7; D gene ambiguous. CDR3 length: 13 residues. Germline lookup yields CDR1 MGHRA and CDR2 YSYEKL. V was pared by 2 bases and J by 1 base, with 6 bases between. In DNA form, the CDR3 reads TGCGCCAGCAGCCAATCATATTCCTACGAGCAGTACTTC. Translating it yields CASSQSYSYEQYF.

This clonotype has more than one count but fewer than ten. Written as DNA, the CDR3 is TGCAGTGCTAGAGAGCGAGAAGGGGTATACTCCTACAATGAGCAGTTCTTC. Amino acids: CSAREREGVYSYNEQFF. V is TRBV20-1 and J is TRBJ2-1; maybe TRBD1 (5 bases). This CDR3 is 17 amino acids long. CDR1 DFQATT and CDR2 SNEGSKA come from the germline V gene (reference sequence). V lost 0 bases and J 0 bases, leaving 15 bases between the germline ends.